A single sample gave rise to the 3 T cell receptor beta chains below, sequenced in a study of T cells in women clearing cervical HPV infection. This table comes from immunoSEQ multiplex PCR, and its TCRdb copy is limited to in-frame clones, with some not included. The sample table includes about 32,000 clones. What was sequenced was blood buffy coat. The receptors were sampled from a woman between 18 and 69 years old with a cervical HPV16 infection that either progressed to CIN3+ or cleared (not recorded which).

The DNA read from the CDR3 is TGTGCCAGCAGCTTATCCGACAGGTCCTACGAG. Protein: CASSLSDRSYE. The complete CDR3 reads CASSLSDRSYEQYF. This chain uses TRBV7-9 with TRBJ2-7, with a possible D match to TRBD1 (6 bases). The CDR3 end is not reached by the read, which stops 3 residues before it; the germline J gene fills it in. This CDR3 has 14 residues. Germline CDR1 SEHNR, CDR2 FQNEAQ (reference sequence). Between the trimmed V and J ends, which lost 2 bases and 1 base, there was a span of 9 bases.

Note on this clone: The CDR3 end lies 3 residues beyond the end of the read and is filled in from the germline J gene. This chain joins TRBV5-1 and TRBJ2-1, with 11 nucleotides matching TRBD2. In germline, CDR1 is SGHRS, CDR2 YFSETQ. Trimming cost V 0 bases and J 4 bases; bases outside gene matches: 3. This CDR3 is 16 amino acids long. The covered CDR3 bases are TGCGCCAGCAGCTTGGGGGCTAGCGGGGGGTACAATGAG. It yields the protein CASSLGASGGYNE. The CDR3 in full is CASSLGASGGYNEQFF. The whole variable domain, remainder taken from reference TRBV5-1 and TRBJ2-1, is KAGVTQTPRYLIKTRGQQVTLSCSPISGHRSVSWYQQTPGQGLQFLFEYFSETQRNKGNFPGRFSGRQFSNSRSEMNVSTLELGDSALYLCASSLGASGGYNEQFFGPGTRLTVL.

The CDR3 loop is CASSLEGSSPYEQYF. Partial CDR3 DNA: TGTGCCAGCAGCTTAGAGGGCAGCTCCCCCTACGAG. The J gene is TRBJ2-7, the V gene TRBV7-9; D gene ambiguous. From the germline J gene comes the end of the CDR3, since the read stops 3 residues before it. The V end was cut by 1 base, the J end by 2 bases, with 12 bases between. Germline V CDR1 and CDR2: SEHNR, FQNEAQ (reference sequence). This CDR3 region has 15 residues.